These 18 T cell receptor beta chains originate from one sample sequenced in a study of blood T cells in healthy people across ages. Sample-barcoded 5' priming and a J-beta primer mix drove a second PCR of about 6 to 11 cycles. TCRdb re-called the 5' RACE reads with MiXCR, one entry per CDR3 protein. Of some 790,000 distinct CDR3 sequences listed, 25% to 30% are singletons. Sequencing was performed on blood. The source of these receptors is a woman of 80 years or more in good health.

This clonotype has just a few counts. The J gene is TRBJ2-1, the V gene TRBV6-2 or TRBV6-3; D not resolved. The V and J ends lost 2 bases and 7 bases respectively, with 12 bases between them. The CDR3 is made up of 14 amino acids. Germline values: CDR1 MNHEY, CDR2 SVGEGT. CDR3 in amino acids: CASSYDGSRNEQFF. The CDR3 DNA reads as TGTGCCAGCAGTTACGATGGCAGCCGGAATGAGCAGTTCTTC.

This clonotype was detected a few times. The chain couples TRBV7-9 to TRBJ2-2; D is unresolved. The V and J ends lost 8 bases and 6 bases respectively, with 13 bases between them. Germline CDR1 SEHNR, CDR2 FQNEAQ (reference sequence). The CDR3 consists of 13 residues. The CDR3 DNA reads as TGTGCCAGCGACCCTATAGGAGCCGGGGAGCTGTTTTTT. It specifies CASDPIGAGELFF.

This chain joins TRBV9 and TRBJ1-2; 7 bases fit TRBD1. CDR3 length: 14 residues. The trim removed 3 bases at V and 6 bases at J, leaving 8 bases unmatched. Germline CDR1 is SGDLS and CDR2 is YYNGEE. The CDR3 here is CASSARQGLDGYTF. The CDR3, as DNA: TGTGCCAGCAGCGCCAGACAGGGCTTGGATGGCTACACCTTC. Full variable domain (rest looked up from reference TRBV9 and TRBJ1-2): DSGVTQTPKHLITATGQRVTLRCSPRSGDLSVYWYQQSLDQGLQFLIQYYNGEERAKGNILERFSAQQFPDLHSELNLSSLELGDSALYFCASSARQGLDGYTFGSGTRLTVV.

This clonotype has ten or more counts. The chain uses TRBV24-1 and TRBJ1-2; 8 nucleotides line up with TRBD1. After removal of 10 bases from V and 8 bases from J, the junction contained 11 bases not matched to a gene. The CDR3 sequence is 13 residues long. Germline CDR1 and CDR2: KGHDR and SFDVKD. As DNA, the CDR3 is TGTGCCACAAGGGACGGACAGGGTCGAGGCTACACCTTC. This gives the protein CATRDGQGRGYTF.

V and J are TRBV5-5 and TRBJ1-5; D perhaps matches TRBD1 (5 bases). Trimming took off 3 bases at V and 6 bases at J, with 13 bases between the two ends. The germline V gene has CDR1 SGHKS and CDR2 YYEKEE (reference sequence). This CDR3 has 14 amino acids. The CDR3 reads CASSWEGGGQPQHF. The CDR3 DNA sequence: TGTGCCAGCAGCTGGGAGGGTGGGGGTCAGCCCCAGCATTTT.

This clonotype has just a few counts. This sequence may be a read error, since a much larger clone differs from it by one base. This chain connects TRBV12-3 or TRBV12-4 to TRBJ2-7, with D possibly matching TRBD1 (6 bases). The assigned J gene may be wrong: the sequence end matches TRBJ2-5 better. The length of the CDR3 is 15 residues. CDR3 bases: TGTGCCAGCAGTCCACAGGGAATTAATTCGGAGACCCAGTACTTC. It translates to CASSPQGINSETQYF.

The rearrangement uses TRBV30 and TRBJ1-6, with 9 bases identical to TRBD1. J gave up 14 bases and V 2 bases, and 13 bases lay outside the gene matches. The CDR3 loop spans 15 amino acids. Germline V gene sequence: CDR1 GTSNPN, CDR2 SVGIG (reference sequence). The CDR3 loop is CAWSPPGQGVWALHF. The CDR3 nucleotides are TGTGCCTGGAGTCCACCGGGACAGGGAGTATGGGCCCTCCACTTT.

V and J are TRBV7-2 and TRBJ2-2; TRBD2 matches 10 bases. The trim removed 1 base at V and 4 bases at J, leaving 3 bases unmatched. The CDR3 loop spans 16 amino acids. From germline, CDR1 is SGHTA and CDR2 FQGNSA. CDR3 in amino acids: CASSLVAGGSTGELFF. The CDR3 DNA follows: TGTGCCAGCAGCTTAGTAGCGGGGGGCAGCACCGGGGAGCTGTTTTTT.

This clonotype has just a few counts. This chain links TRBV6-2 or TRBV6-3 with TRBJ1-2; tentative D call: TRBD1 (5 bases). The germline CDR1 and CDR2 sequences are MNHEY and SVGEGT. Deletions cut 6 bases from V and 6 bases from J, with 14 bases between. The CDR3 is 13 residues long. The CDR3 region has the DNA TGTGCCAGCAGCAGACAGTACTCCGATGGCTACACCTTC. Encoded protein: CASSRQYSDGYTF.

This clonotype was seen many times. The V call is TRBV7-2, the J call TRBJ2-4, with 7 bases fitting TRBD1. The CDR3 covers 15 residues. V shed 5 bases and J 3 bases; nucleotides not matched to a gene: 7. Germline loops: CDR1 SGHTA, CDR2 FQGNSA. The CDR3 sequence is CASSRDRVVKNIQYF. Here the CDR3 DNA reads TGTGCCAGCAGCCGTGACAGGGTAGTCAAAAACATTCAGTACTTC.

This rearrangement joins TRBV5-1 to TRBJ1-1, with no clear D. The V end lost 7 bases, the J end lost 3 bases, and 7 bases lay between the germline ends. Per germline, CDR1 SGHRS and CDR2 YFSETQ. The CDR3 is 11 residues long. The CDR3 coding sequence is TGCGCCAGCCGACCGTACACTGAAGCTTTCTTT. It translates to CASRPYTEAFF.

This clonotype showed up many times. The gene calls are TRBV12-3 or TRBV12-4 and TRBJ2-1, with D tentatively TRBD2 (5 bases). V shed 10 bases and J shed 4 bases, with 11 bases lying between them. The CDR3 consists of 12 residues. In DNA form, the CDR3 reads TGTGCCACCTCCCCGGGGTACAATGAGCAGTTCTTC. This sequence encodes CATSPGYNEQFF.

This clonotype showed up just once. This could be a read error, since a much larger clone is one nucleotide away. The chain carries TRBV7-2 and TRBJ1-5; TRBD1 aligns across 7 bases. This CDR3 has 15 amino acids. Germline V gene lookup returns CDR1 SGHTA and CDR2 FQGNSA. Here the CDR3 DNA reads TGTGCCAGCAGCAAGTCGGGACAGCGCAATCGGCCCCAGCATTTT. This translates into CASSKSGQRNRPQHF.

With regard to this clonotype: It may be a read error: a sequence one base away is much more abundant. The rearrangement joins TRBV3-1 to TRBJ2-7; a possible D gene is TRBD2 (5 bases). The CDR3 is 14 amino acids. Germline CDR1 LGHDT, CDR2 YNNKEL (reference sequence). V was shortened by 2 bases and J by 3 bases, with 11 bases between the two germline ends. CDR3 amino acids: CASSQSGGSYEQYF. The CDR3 nucleotides are TGTGCCAGCAGCCAATCGGGTGGGAGCTACGAGCAGTACTTC.

This clonotype was seen a handful of times. The chain is built from TRBV4-3 and TRBJ1-1; the D gene is possibly TRBD1 (5 bases). V dropped 6 bases and J dropped 5 bases, with 16 bases sitting between them. The CDR3 totals 14 residues. CDR1 LGHNA and CDR2 YSLEER come from the germline V gene. As DNA, the CDR3 is TGCGCCAGCAGGCCCGGGGACCGGGAGACTGAAGCTTTCTTT. This translates into CASRPGDRETEAFF.

The chain couples TRBV11-2 to TRBJ2-4, with D possibly TRBD2 on 6 matching bases. The DNA matches TRBJ2-7 better at its end, which makes the J call doubtful. CDR3 length: 15 residues. Germline CDR1 SGHAT, CDR2 FQNNGV. CDR3 region: CASSLGAGSSGEQYF. The CDR3 region has the DNA TGTGCCAGCAGCTTAGGAGCCGGGAGCAGCGGCGAGCAGTACTTC.

This clonotype has ten or more counts. J is TRBJ2-3 and V is TRBV7-8; D ambiguous. The CDR3 is made up of 14 amino acids. Germline CDR1 and CDR2: SGHVS and FQNEAQ. The V end was cut by 4 bases, the J end by 2 bases, with 10 bases between. CDR3 loop: CASSWTEITDTQYF. The CDR3 nucleotides are TGTGCCAGCAGCTGGACGGAAATCACAGATACGCAGTATTTT.

A remark on this clonotype: A much larger clone differs from this one at a single base, so this may be a read error. This chain joins TRBV7-8 and TRBJ2-5, with 12 bases that match TRBD2. Trimming at V came to 1 base and at J to 11 bases, leaving 8 bases not matched to a gene. The CDR3 is made up of 15 amino acids. CDR1 is SGHVS, CDR2 FQNEAQ, per germline. CDR3 coding DNA: TGTGCCAGCAGCTTAGAAACTAGCGGGGGGAATGAGCAGTACTTC. Translation gives CASSLETSGGNEQYF. Based on the CDR3 plus reference TRBV7-8 and TRBJ2-5, the full variable domain is GAGVSQSPRYKVAKRGQDVALRCDPISGHVSLFWYQQALGQGPEFLTYFQNEAQLDKSGLPSDRFFAERPEGSVSTLKIQRTQQEDSAVYLCASSLETSGGNEQYFGPGTRLLVL.